This T cell receptor (beta chain) emerged from a study of blood T cell repertoires in COVID-19. As for the study in general: Italy, Spain and the United States were the sources of the convalescent and acute COVID-19 samples.

Germline loops: CDR1 GTSNPN, CDR2 SVGIG (reference sequence). The CDR3 is 17 amino acids. The V gene lost 3 bases and the J gene lost 0 bases, with 15 bases spanning the gap. Original handling: Amplification of reference gene primers provided the estimated nucleated cell counts. Clones were sequenced by immunoSEQ multiplex PCR, and TCRdb holds only the in-frame ones, with some missing. Clone size and V and J calls were adopted from that table, with D and trimming inferred from the DNA. The sample lists 120,000 or so clones, about nine tenths occurring once. This clonotype originated in a middle-aged man with acute or convalescent COVID-19. The sequencing input was peripheral blood. The rearrangement links TRBV30 to TRBJ1-6, with TRBD1 as a possible D gene (6 bases). CDR3 residues: CAWSDRGGSSYNSPLHF. The CDR3 DNA is TGTGCCTGGAGCGACCGAGGGGGTAGCTCCTATAATTCACCCCTCCACTTT.